The clone carrying this TCR beta chain appeared a few times. Its antigen is still unknown. A 5'RACE reaction primed in the constant segment made cDNA libraries of TCR alpha and TCR beta, and these carried sample barcodes and UMIs. TCRdb independently ran MiXCR on the 5' RACE reads; one entry per CDR3 protein. Of 400,000 to 500,000 distinct CDR3 sequences in the sample, 18% were seen once. The data derive from a study of T-cell memory formation after mild COVID-19. Looking at the study overall: TCR clusters were largely donor specific.

The CDR3 loop spans 15 amino acids. Germline V gene lookup returns CDR1 MDHEN and CDR2 SYDVKM. V was trimmed by 1 base and J by 1 base, leaving 5 bases between them. Study observations and caveats: Contracting clones from day 15 to 85 showed balanced CD4/CD8; later expanders favored CD4+. Pre-infection memory harbored some responding clones, suggesting cross-reactive memory joined.

The receptor was derived from a man in his late teens or twenties who had mild COVID-19 (a few samples of this study predate the infection). Cell type and time point are not known. The chain is built from TRBV28 and TRBJ2-6; D remains unclear. Material for sequencing was PBMCs or a T cell subset sorted from them (not recorded which). The CDR3 loop reads CASSLSRSGANVLTF. The CDR3 DNA sequence: TGTGCCAGCAGTTTATCTAGGTCTGGGGCCAACGTCCTGACTTTC.